This TCR beta chain was identified during a study of beta chain features in type 1 diabetes. In this sample, this clone turned up a few times. The whole isolated RNA underwent reverse transcription, so sequencing captured expressed TCRB transcripts. Profiling relied on immunoSEQ multiplex PCR, and the TCRdb table lists in-frame clones only, not all of them. The sample records about 250,000 clones, about 14% being singletons. Unmatched junction bases numbered 7, after V lost 5 bases and J lost 2 bases. Germline V gene lookup returns CDR1 LNHDA and CDR2 SQIVND (reference sequence). This CDR3 has 15 residues.

The receptor was derived from a woman aged 35 to 49 in good health. The material sequenced was naive CD4+ T cells from blood. This chain connects TRBV19 to TRBJ2-7, with TRBD1 matching over 9 bases. This CDR3 reads CASSSGTGPPYEQYF. The CDR3 DNA sequence: TGTGCCAGTAGTTCCGGGACAGGGCCCCCCTACGAGCAGTACTTC. Full variable domain (rest looked up from reference TRBV19 and TRBJ2-7): DGGITQSPKYLFRKEGQNVTLSCEQNLNHDAMYWYRQDPGQGLRLIYYSQIVNDFQKGDIAEGYSVSREKKESFPLTVTSAQKNPTAFYLCASSSGTGPPYEQYFGPGTRLTVT.